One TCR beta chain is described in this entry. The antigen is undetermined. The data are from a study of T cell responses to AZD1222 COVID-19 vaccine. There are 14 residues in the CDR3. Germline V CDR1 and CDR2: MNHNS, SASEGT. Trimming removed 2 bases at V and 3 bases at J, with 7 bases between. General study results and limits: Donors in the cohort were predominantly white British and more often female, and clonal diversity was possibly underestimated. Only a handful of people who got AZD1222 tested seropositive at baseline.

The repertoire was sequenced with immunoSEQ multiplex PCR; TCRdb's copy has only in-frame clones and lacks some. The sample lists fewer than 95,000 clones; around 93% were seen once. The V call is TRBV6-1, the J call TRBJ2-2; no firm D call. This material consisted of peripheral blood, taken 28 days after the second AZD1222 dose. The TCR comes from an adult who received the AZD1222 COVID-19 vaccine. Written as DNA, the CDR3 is TGTGCCAGCAGTGAATTGCTGCACACCGGGGAGCTGTTTTTT. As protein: CASSELLHTGELFF.